One and the same sample provided the 16 T cell receptor beta chains below, sequenced in a study of T cell repertoires in cytomegalovirus infection. Using its own MiXCR run on the reads, TCRdb lists one record per CDR3 protein. Among about 260,000 distinct CDR3 sequences, roughly an eighth were seen once, and the ten largest hold around 8.8%. The sample was PBMCs. These receptors all stem from a human donor in good health (CMV status not recorded). Some clones in this sample may be carry-over from other donors' samples.

In this sample, this clonotype turned up many times. V gene TRBV7-9 combines with J gene TRBJ1-5; the D gene is possibly TRBD1 (6 bases). CDR3 size: 13 residues. Per the germline V gene, CDR1 is SEHNR and CDR2 is FQNEAQ (reference sequence). Deletions cut 1 base from V and 6 bases from J, with 7 bases between. In DNA form, the CDR3 reads TGTGCCAGCAGCTTAGAGGGGGTTCAGCCCCAGCATTTT. Residues: CASSLEGVQPQHF. The variable domain in full, completed from reference TRBV7-9 and TRBJ1-5, reads DTGVSQNPRHKITKRGQNVTFRCDPISEHNRLYWYRQTLGQGPEFLTYFQNEAQLEKSRLLSDRFSAERPKGSFSTLEIQRTEQGDSAMYLCASSLEGVQPQHFGDGTRLSIL.

The CDR3 loop reads CASRLTNSPLHF. CDR3 sequence (DNA): TGTGCCAGCAGATTAACGAATTCACCCCTCCACTTT. The chain joins TRBV7-9 to TRBJ1-6; no definite D call. Looked up from germline, CDR1 is SEHNR and CDR2 is FQNEAQ (reference sequence). V dropped 6 bases and J dropped 7 bases, with 7 bases sitting between them. The CDR3 contains 12 residues.

This clonotype was counted many times. The rearrangement uses TRBV7-9 and TRBJ2-6; 9 nucleotides line up with TRBD1. Germline assignment: CDR1 SEHNR and CDR2 FQNEAQ (reference sequence). This CDR3 is built from 19 residues. J gave up 2 bases and V 5 bases, and 13 bases lay outside the gene matches. The CDR3 protein is CASSAQPGQGLAGANVLTF. The CDR3 DNA follows: TGTGCCAGCAGCGCCCAACCGGGACAGGGCTTAGCTGGGGCCAACGTCCTGACTTTC.

This clonotype was seen a handful of times. The chain recombines TRBV11-2 with TRBJ2-7; D ambiguous. CDR3 length equals 14 residues. The V and J ends lost 1 base and 2 bases respectively, with 9 bases between them. CDR1 and CDR2 from the germline V gene are SGHAT and FQNNGV. CDR3 loop: CASSLVVSPYEQYF. The CDR3 DNA reads TGTGCCAGCAGCTTAGTAGTCAGCCCCTACGAGCAGTACTTC.

This clonotype was detected many times. V and J are TRBV19 and TRBJ2-1; 7 bases are a match to TRBD2. Trimming removed 7 bases from V and 4 bases from J; junction bases left unmatched: 7. Per germline, CDR1 LNHDA and CDR2 SQIVND (reference sequence). This CDR3 spans 14 amino acids. The CDR3 here is CASNWGEGYNEQFF. Written as DNA, the CDR3 is TGTGCCAGTAATTGGGGGGAGGGTTACAATGAGCAGTTCTTC.

A few counts support this clonotype. This chain joins TRBV10-3 and TRBJ2-7, with 9 bases fitting TRBD1. V lost 7 bases to trimming and J lost 2 bases; unmatched junction nucleotides: 15. CDR3 size: 17 residues. In germline, CDR1 is ENHRY, CDR2 SYGVKD. CDR3: CAITFSLPGQGPYEQYF. CDR3 DNA: TGTGCCATCACTTTCTCCCTACCGGGACAGGGACCCTACGAGCAGTACTTC.

This clonotype occurred a few times. The chain uses TRBV18 and TRBJ2-7; D remains unclear. Trimming left V 3 bases short and J 2 bases short, with 11 bases between. The CDR3 has 14 residues. The germline V gene encodes CDR1 KGHSH and CDR2 LQKENI. This chain's CDR3 is CASSPLSNTYEQYF. The CDR3 nucleotides are TGTGCCAGCTCACCGCTCAGCAATACCTACGAGCAGTACTTC. The entire variable domain, with the rest obtained from reference TRBV18 and TRBJ2-7, is as follows: NAGVMQNPRHLVRRRGQEARLRCSPMKGHSHVYWYRQLPEEGLKFMVYLQKENIIDESGMPKERFSAEFPKEGPSILRIQQVVRGDSAAYFCASSPLSNTYEQYFGPGTRLTVT.

A few counts support this clonotype. The genes are TRBV5-1 and TRBJ2-3; the D call may be TRBD1 or TRBD2 (5 bases each). V dropped 4 bases and J dropped 3 bases, with 12 bases sitting between them. Per the germline V gene, CDR1 is SGHRS and CDR2 is YFSETQ. CDR3 length: 14 residues. CDR3: CASSTGPTTDTQYF. The CDR3 nucleotides read TGCGCCAGCAGCACGGGACCGACAACAGATACGCAGTATTTT.

This clonotype was counted many times. As DNA, the CDR3 is TGTGCCAGCAGCCTCCTACATCAGGACCCTGGCAAGCAGTACTTC. The encoded protein is CASSLLHQDPGKQYF. This chain links TRBV7-8 with TRBJ2-7; the D is unclear. This CDR3 spans 15 amino acids. The germline CDR1 and CDR2 sequences are SGHVS and FQNEAQ. V was clipped by 5 bases and J by 8 bases, with 22 bases between them.

This clonotype was seen ten or more times. The rearrangement joins TRBV6-2 or TRBV6-3 to TRBJ2-7, with TRBD2 identical over 10 bases. The CDR3 length is 15 residues. V was clipped by 0 bases and J by 2 bases; unmatched bases: 1. Germline V gene sequence: CDR1 MNHEY, CDR2 SVGEGT. The CDR3 nucleotides read TGTGCCAGCAGTTACTCCGGGACTAGCGCCTACGAGCAGTACTTC. Amino acid sequence: CASSYSGTSAYEQYF.

The rearrangement links TRBV28 to TRBJ1-1; D is unresolved. V gave up 5 bases and J gave up 11 bases, with 12 bases separating them. Per germline, CDR1 MDHEN and CDR2 SYDVKM. The CDR3 loop spans 11 amino acids. CDR3 protein: CASSPGPGAFF. The CDR3, as DNA: TGTGCCAGCAGTCCCGGGCCTGGGGCTTTCTTT.

The table lists this clonotype with many counts. J is TRBJ2-5 and V is TRBV7-8; TRBD1 matches 9 bases. The germline gives CDR1 SGHVS, CDR2 FQNEAQ. The CDR3 contains 13 residues. J lost 6 bases, V lost 4 bases, and 3 bases had no gene match. The CDR3 is CASSSDRGKTQYF. The CDR3 nucleotides read TGTGCCAGCAGCTCGGACAGGGGAAAGACCCAGTACTTC.

Here the CDR3 DNA reads TGCAGTGCTAGGCCGCTAGGGGGTCCAGATACGCAGTATTTT. This sequence encodes CSARPLGGPDTQYF. The chain combines TRBV20-1 with TRBJ2-3; D is possibly TRBD1 (6 bases). Germline values: CDR1 DFQATT, CDR2 SNEGSKA (reference sequence). The CDR3 runs to 14 residues. Trimming cost V 3 bases and J 4 bases, with 14 bases left between them.

This clonotype was seen at least ten times. The V gene is TRBV12-3 or TRBV12-4, the J gene TRBJ1-5; D perhaps matches TRBD1 (6 bases). Trimming pared 6 bases from V and 4 bases from J, leaving 16 bases between. The CDR3 loop spans 15 amino acids. CDR3 sequence (DNA): TGTGCCAGCAGCCGGGAGGGGGTGTATAATCAGCCCCAGCATTTT. Its translation: CASSREGVYNQPQHF.

The chain is built from TRBV9 and TRBJ1-2; perhaps TRBD1 as D (5 bases). This CDR3 contains 15 residues. Trimming took 3 bases from V and 4 from J, leaving 16 bases between them. Germline loops: CDR1 SGDLS, CDR2 YYNGEE. This CDR3 reads CASSASQRGVYGYTF. CDR3 bases: TGTGCCAGCAGCGCGTCCCAGAGAGGGGTCTATGGCTACACCTTC.

This CDR3 reads CASTSPAFLRGGELFF. The CDR3 DNA sequence: TGTGCCAGCACCAGTCCCGCCTTCTTACGAGGCGGGGAGCTGTTTTTT. This chain connects TRBV12-3 or TRBV12-4 to TRBJ2-2, with D unresolved. Trimming removed 7 bases at V and 7 bases at J, with 22 bases between. The CDR3 runs to 16 residues.